This TCR beta chain comes out of a study of beta chain features in type 1 diabetes. Findings of the study overall: Type 1 diabetes patients had moderately but significantly shorter TCRB CDR3s in all four CD4+ subsets. Because the template was cDNA, high-expressing cells might be over-represented.

This CDR3 is 15 amino acids long. J lost 3 bases, V lost 3 bases, and 5 bases had no gene match. CDR1 is SGHNT and CDR2 is YYREEE in the germline V gene (reference sequence). In its sample, this clone was seen a few times. Its antigen is as yet unknown. Sequenced material consisted of expressed TCRB transcripts (all of the isolated RNA was reverse transcribed). Clones were read by immunoSEQ multiplex PCR, and TCRdb kept only the in-frame ones, dropping some. The repertoire holds under 950,000 clones, about a sixth seen once, with 0.02% to 0.03% in the top ten. Central memory, naive, regulatory and stem cell-like memory CD4+ cells were sorted by CD45RO/CCR7/CD25/CD127/CD95/CD27.

The sequence came from a woman aged 18-29 years in good health. This chain joins TRBV5-4 and TRBJ1-1; 10 bases match TRBD1. The sample consisted of naive CD4+ T cells from blood. The CDR3 reads CASSSPGTGDTEAFF. DNA for the CDR3: TGTGCCAGCAGCTCACCCGGGACAGGGGACACTGAAGCTTTCTTT. Full variable domain (missing parts from reference TRBV5-4 and TRBJ1-1): ETGVTQSPTHLIKTRGQQVTLRCSSQSGHNTVSWYQQALGQGPQFIFQYYREEENGRGNFPPRFSGLQFPNYSSELNVNALELDDSALYLCASSSPGTGDTEAFFGQGTRLTVV.